The 16 T cell receptor beta chains reported below all come from one sample, sequenced in a study of blood T cell repertoires in COVID-19. The assay was immunoSEQ multiplex PCR, and TCRdb's table has in-frame clones only and misses some. The sample holds some 120,000 clones; 80% to 90% are singletons and the top ten take 3% to 4%. Sequencing was performed on peripheral blood. Receptors were obtained from a woman aged 60-75 years with acute or convalescent COVID-19.

The CDR3 sequence: CASRVQGSDEQFF. CDR3 bases: TGTGCCAGCAGAGTACAGGGTAGCGATGAGCAGTTCTTC. V usage is TRBV27 and J usage is TRBJ2-1, with D perhaps TRBD1 (6 bases). The CDR3 sequence is 13 residues long. Germline CDR1 and CDR2: MNHEY and SMNVEV (reference sequence). Trimming took 6 bases from V and 8 from J, leaving 14 bases between them.

The chain is built from TRBV6-1 and TRBJ2-4; D is possibly TRBD2 (6 bases). The CDR3 has 16 amino acids. The germline CDR1 and CDR2 sequences are MNHNS and SASEGT. The V gene lost 4 bases and the J gene lost 2 bases, with 15 bases spanning the gap. The DNA of the CDR3 is TGTGCCAGCAGTGTCCTAGCGAAAGGGACCAAAAACATTCAGTACTTC. Amino acids: CASSVLAKGTKNIQYF.

The V gene is TRBV2, the J gene TRBJ2-5; 7 positions agree with TRBD2. J was trimmed by 5 bases and V by 6 bases; bases with no gene match: 9. This CDR3 spans 14 amino acids. Germline CDR1 and CDR2: SNHLY and FYNNEI. The CDR3 bases are TGTGCCAGCAGCTGGGGCGGGAGCGGGGAGACCCAGTACTTC. Its protein product is CASSWGGSGETQYF.

This clone was seen once. This chain uses TRBV5-1 with TRBJ2-3, with 8 nucleotides matching TRBD2. V gave up 7 bases and J gave up 4 bases; unmatched junction bases: 17. This CDR3 region has 17 residues. The germline V gene encodes CDR1 SGHRS and CDR2 YFSETQ. In nucleotides, the CDR3 is TGCGCCAGCCTTAGCAGCGGGAGAGAGGGAAGGGCAGATACGCAGTATTTT. Translated, it gives CASLSSGREGRADTQYF.

This clone was detected once. The chain combines TRBV6-5 with TRBJ2-3, with 10 bases lining up with TRBD2. V lost 4 bases and J lost 4; bases outside the gene matches: 8. Germline values: CDR1 MNHEY, CDR2 SVGAGI. The CDR3 runs 16 residues. The CDR3 region has the DNA TGTGCCAGCAGTTTCAATATAGCGGGAGGTTCAGATACGCAGTATTTT. This codes for CASSFNIAGGSDTQYF.

This clone was picked up a small number of times. The rearrangement links TRBV11-2 to TRBJ1-6; 8 bases align to TRBD1. The CDR3 covers 14 residues. Germline trimming cut 3 bases from V and 6 bases from J; bases unmatched to any gene: 1. Germline V gene lookup returns CDR1 SGHAT and CDR2 FQNNGV. Here the CDR3 DNA reads TGTGCCAGCAGCTTGGACAGGGTTAATTCACCCCTCCACTTT. This sequence encodes CASSLDRVNSPLHF.

V gene TRBV6-5 combines with J gene TRBJ1-1; no clear D gene. This CDR3 has 13 residues. CDR1 MNHEY and CDR2 SVGAGI come from the germline V gene. The V end lost 6 bases, the J end lost 0 bases, and 8 bases lay between the germline ends. The CDR3 loop is CASRPRMNTEAFF. Here the CDR3 DNA reads TGTGCCAGCAGACCCAGGATGAACACTGAAGCTTTCTTT.

The rearrangement joins TRBV3-1 (or the pseudogene TRBV3-2) to TRBJ1-2, with 7 positions matching TRBD1. Germline trimming cut 0 bases from V and 8 bases from J; bases unmatched to any gene: 6. Germline assignment: CDR1 LGHDT and CDR2 YNNKEL (reference sequence). The CDR3 is 14 residues long. CDR3 DNA sequence: TGTGCCAGCAGCCAAGAACAGGGGCGGGGAGGCTACACCTTC. Its translation: CASSQEQGRGGYTF.

DNA of the CDR3: TGTGCCAGCAGCTTGAAGGGACACCCATCCAATGAGCAGTTCTTC. Its translation: CASSLKGHPSNEQFF. This sequence joins TRBV5-4 and TRBJ2-1; a weak D match, TRBD1 (6 bases). Trimming shortened V by 1 base and J by 6 bases, and 14 bases separated the two germline ends. Per the germline V gene, CDR1 is SGHNT and CDR2 is YYREEE (reference sequence). The CDR3 is made up of 15 amino acids.

The chain has TRBV11-3 and TRBJ1-2, with D perhaps matching TRBD1 (5 bases). Per the germline V gene, CDR1 is SGHNT and CDR2 is YENEEA. The CDR3 totals 14 residues. V lost 5 bases and J lost 6, with 16 bases in between. CDR3 protein: CASSPPGDSNGYTF. The DNA for the CDR3 is TGTGCCAGCAGCCCTCCTGGGGACTCAAATGGCTACACCTTC.

Note on this clone: Other nucleotide sequences from this sample produce the same CDR3. The V gene is TRBV5-1, the J gene TRBJ1-1; 7 bases line up with TRBD1. The V and J ends lost 3 bases and 0 bases, in that order; junction bases with no gene match: 2. Germline V gene lookup returns CDR1 SGHRS and CDR2 YFSETQ. CDR3 size: 14 residues. CDR3 coding DNA: TGCGCCAGCAGCTCGGGACAGTTGAACACTGAAGCTTTCTTT. Translated: CASSSGQLNTEAFF.

The rearrangement uses TRBV5-1 and TRBJ2-2; TRBD1 might be the D (6 bases). This CDR3 comprises 15 residues. Germline CDR1 and CDR2: SGHRS and YFSETQ. V lost 4 bases to trimming and J lost 5 bases, with 15 bases between them. CDR3 region: CASSKTGEGTGELFF. The CDR3 DNA sequence: TGCGCCAGCAGCAAGACAGGAGAAGGGACCGGGGAGCTGTTTTTT.

The J gene is TRBJ2-7, the V gene TRBV7-8; the D gene is possibly TRBD1 (6 bases). The V end lost 1 base, the J end lost 4 bases, and 11 bases lay between the germline ends. This CDR3 comprises 14 residues. Germline V gene sequence: CDR1 SGHVS, CDR2 FQNEAQ. The CDR3 reads CASSLGWTAYEQYF. As DNA, the CDR3 is TGTGCCAGCAGCTTAGGCTGGACAGCTTACGAGCAGTACTTC.

This clone was found once. The J gene is TRBJ1-5, the V gene TRBV6-5; D not resolved. Germline assignment: CDR1 MNHEY and CDR2 SVGAGI. The CDR3 sequence is 14 residues long. V was shortened by 3 bases and J by 2 bases, with 8 bases between the two germline ends. DNA for the CDR3: TGTGCCAGCAGTTATGGTGTAGGCAATCAGCCCCAGCATTTT. Protein product: CASSYGVGNQPQHF.

This clone was observed once. This rearrangement joins TRBV2 to TRBJ1-5; D not resolved. CDR1 is SNHLY and CDR2 is FYNNEI in the germline V gene. V was cut by 1 base and J by 7 bases, with 14 bases left in between. The CDR3 spans 15 residues. CDR3 loop: CASSEVGQAKQPQHF. DNA of the CDR3: TGTGCCAGCAGTGAAGTAGGCCAGGCTAAGCAGCCCCAGCATTTT.

This chain uses TRBV3-1 (or the pseudogene TRBV3-2) with TRBJ2-3, with 7 bases matching TRBD1. Trimming cost V 1 base and J 3 bases; bases outside gene matches: 7. The CDR3 is 16 amino acids. The germline gives CDR1 LGHDT, CDR2 YNNKEL (reference sequence). In nucleotides, the CDR3 is TGTGCCAGCAGCCAAGCGACAGGGATGAAGACAGATACGCAGTATTTT. Its translation is CASSQATGMKTDTQYF.